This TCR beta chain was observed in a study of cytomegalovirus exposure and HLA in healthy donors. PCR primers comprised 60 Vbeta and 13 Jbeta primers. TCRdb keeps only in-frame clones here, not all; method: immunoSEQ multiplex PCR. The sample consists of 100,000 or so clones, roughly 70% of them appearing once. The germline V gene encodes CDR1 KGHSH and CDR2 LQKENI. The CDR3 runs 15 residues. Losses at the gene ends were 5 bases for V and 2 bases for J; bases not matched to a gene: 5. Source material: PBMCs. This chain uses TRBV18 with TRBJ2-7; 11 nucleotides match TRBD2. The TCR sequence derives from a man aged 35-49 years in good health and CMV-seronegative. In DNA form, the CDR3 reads TGTGCCAGCTCATATAGCGGGGGGGGAACCTACGAGCAGTACTTC. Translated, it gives CASSYSGGGTYEQYF.